Listed below are T cell receptor beta chains from one sample, sequenced in a study of blood T cell repertoires in COVID-19. Assay used: immunoSEQ multiplex PCR; TCRdb lists only in-frame clones, some missing. The sample holds some 300,000 clones, approximately 86% seen once. The sequenced material came from PBMCs or T cells enriched from blood (not recorded which). These receptors came from a woman aged 30 to 39 who had recovered from COVID-19. Both conserved end residues are part of each CDR3. A D gene is named only where the DNA matches it firmly. Rows give clone size only sometimes, using once, few, many, or a class for an expanded clone.

TRBV10-1	.	.	TRBJ2-3	TGCGCCAGCAGTCGGAGAGGCGCAGATACGCAGTATTTT	CASSRRGADTQYF
TRBV19	.	TRBD2	TRBJ2-1	TGTGCCAGTAGCGTGACTAGCGGGATAGGCTACAATGAGCAGTTCTTC	CASSVTSGIGYNEQFF
TRBV12-3/TRBV12-4	.	.	TRBJ1-5	TGTGCCAGCAGTTTTCCCTTAAAGCCCCAGCATTTT	CASSFPLKPQHF
TRBV18	.	TRBD1	TRBJ1-1	TGTGCCAGCTCGTCAGGGGGTTATGCTTTCTTT	CASSSGGYAFF
TRBV18	once	TRBD1	TRBJ1-1	TGTGCCAGCTCACCGACAGGGGTCACTGAAGCTTTCTTT	CASSPTGVTEAFF
TRBV3-1/TRBV3-2	once	.	TRBJ2-1	TGTGCCAGCAGTGGCAGGGGCCTGGGAGATGAGCAGTTCTTC	CASSGRGLGDEQFF
TRBV5-4	.	.	TRBJ1-1	TGTGCCAGCAGCTTCGGGGGGACTGAGAACACTGAAGCTTTCTTT	CASSFGGTENTEAFF
TRBV19	.	.	TRBJ1-1	TGTGCCATTGCACAGGGTTTCGCCACTGAAGCTTTCTTT	CAIAQGFATEAFF
TRBV2	.	.	TRBJ1-5	TGTGCCAGCAGTGAAGGGGGAGGCAGGCCTAATCAGCCCCAGCATTTT	CASSEGGGRPNQPQHF
TRBV24-1	.	TRBD1	TRBJ2-3	TGTGCCACCACGAGAGGGGGCAACACAGATACGCAGTATTTT	CATTRGGNTDTQYF
TRBV28	.	.	TRBJ1-3	TGTGCCAGCAGCCCCCCTGGGGGCGCCCCTGGAAACACCATATATTTT	CASSPPGGAPGNTIYF
TRBV11-3	once	.	TRBJ2-7	TGTGCCAGCAGCACCAGGCCAGGGGCTACCTACGAGCAGTACTTC	CASSTRPGATYEQYF
TRBV27	.	.	TRBJ2-7	TGTGCCAGCAGTTCCCTAGCGATTACCTCCTACGAGCAGTACTTC	CASSSLAITSYEQYF
TRBV10-1	.	.	TRBJ2-3	TGCGCCAGCAGTGGGACTAACCTCGCAGATACGCAGTATTTT	CASSGTNLADTQYF
TRBV5-1	.	.	TRBJ2-1	TGCGCCAGCAGACAGGGCCCTTACAATGAGCAGTTCTTC	CASRQGPYNEQFF
TRBV7-2	.	TRBD2	TRBJ2-7	TGTGCCAGCAGCCCGTTGGGGCGGGGGGGCCTCTACGAGCAGTACTTC	CASSPLGRGGLYEQYF
TRBV29-1	.	.	TRBJ1-1	TGCAGCGTTGATCAGGCCGGCACTGAAGCTTTCTTT	CSVDQAGTEAFF
TRBV6-5	.	.	TRBJ2-7	TGTGCCAGCAGTTACAGGGGATCCCCCTCCGAGCAGTACTTC	CASSYRGSPSEQYF
TRBV28	.	TRBD1	TRBJ1-1	TGTGTCAGCAGCCCAACAGGGGTAGGCACTGAAGCTTTCTTT	CVSSPTGVGTEAFF
TRBV5-5	.	.	TRBJ2-7	TGTGCCAGCACCAATAGCGGCACCTTAAGCCACGAGCAGTACTTC	CASTNSGTLSHEQYF
TRBV27	.	.	TRBJ2-7	TGTGCCAGCAGCGAGGGAGCGCGAGCCTACGAGCAGTACTTC	CASSEGARAYEQYF
TRBV29-1	.	.	TRBJ1-1	TGCAGCGTTAGGGGGACGGGCATCGTGAACACTGAAGCTTTCTTT	CSVRGTGIVNTEAFF
TRBV19	.	.	TRBJ2-3	TGTGCCAGTAGTATAGATTCCCAAATAGACACAGATACGCAGTATTTT	CASSIDSQIDTDTQYF
TRBV2	few	.	TRBJ1-5	TGTGCCAGCAGTGAAGGGCCAGTCCGAATGAAGCCCCAGCATTTT	CASSEGPVRMKPQHF
TRBV19	.	.	TRBJ2-1	TGTGCCAGTATAGCGTCTCCCTGGGACAATGAGCAGTTCTTC	CASIASPWDNEQFF
TRBV23-1	.	.	TRBJ2-7	TGCGCCGTCAAAGGCAGGGCCCACTACGAGCAGTACTTC	CAVKGRAHYEQYF
TRBV5-1	few	TRBD1	TRBJ1-4	TGCGCCAGCAGCTCGGGACAGTCTAATGAAAAACTGTTTTTT	CASSSGQSNEKLFF
TRBV7-2	.	TRBD1	TRBJ1-2	TGTGCCAGCAGCTTAGCTCGGAGGGGGCCCAACTATGGCTACACCTTC	CASSLARRGPNYGYTF
TRBV24-1	.	TRBD1	TRBJ2-2	TGTGCCACCAGTGATTTGACCGCCGGGACAGGGGTACTTGGAAGTCCCGGGGAGCTGTTTTTT	CATSDLTAGTGVLGSPGELFF
TRBV7-6	.	.	TRBJ2-3	TGTGCCAGCAGCTTAGGTTCCGGGACAAAGAGATTAGATACGCAGTATTTT	CASSLGSGTKRLDTQYF
TRBV28	once	TRBD1	TRBJ1-1	TGTGCCAGCAGTGGGACAGGGTCGGTCTGGGCTGAAGCTTTCTTT	CASSGTGSVWAEAFF
TRBV24-1	once	.	TRBJ1-2	TGTGCCACCAGTGACCCGGCAGGCTATGGCTACACCTTC	CATSDPAGYGYTF
TRBV29-1	.	TRBD2	TRBJ2-2	TGCACCCTGAGGGCGGGGGGCACCGGGGAGCTGTTTTTT	CTLRAGGTGELFF
TRBV6-5	.	.	TRBJ2-5	TGTGCCAGCACCCCTCGGGGATTCCAAGAGACCCAGTACTTC	CASTPRGFQETQYF
TRBV19	.	.	TRBJ2-1	TGTGCCAGTAGTATAGAACTGGTGTTCTCCTACAATGAGCAGTTCTTC	CASSIELVFSYNEQFF
TRBV25-1	.	.	TRBJ2-1	TGTGCCAGCAGTGAATCCGGAGGCCTAGGCAATGAGCAGTTCTTC	CASSESGGLGNEQFF
TRBV3-1/TRBV3-2	.	.	TRBJ2-1	TGTGCCAGCAGCCAAAAGGCAGGGCACAGTAAGTTCTTC	CASSQKAGHSKFF
TRBV30	.	TRBD2	TRBJ2-5	TGTGCCTGGAGTGGGCTAGCGGGGGGCCCGGGGACCCAGTACTTC	CAWSGLAGGPGTQYF
TRBV9	.	.	TRBJ1-6	TGTGCCAGCAGCGATACGCTAATTTCACCCCTCCACTTT	CASSDTLISPLHF
TRBV4-1	few	.	TRBJ2-7	TGCGCCAGCAGCCCGCAGGTCGAGTACGAGCAGTACTTC	CASSPQVEYEQYF
TRBV28	few	TRBD2	TRBJ2-7	TGTGCCAGCAGCTCTGTAGCGGGAGGGACCTCCTACGAGCAGTACTTC	CASSSVAGGTSYEQYF
TRBV6-1	.	.	TRBJ2-7	TGTGCCAGCAGTGAAGTGGGACAGCGGGACGAGCAGTACTTC	CASSEVGQRDEQYF